A single sample gave rise to the 14 T cell receptor beta chains below, sequenced in a study of CD8+ T cells in alopecia areata. It was cDNA, reverse transcribed from extracted RNA, that served as the sequencing template. Clones were sequenced by immunoSEQ multiplex PCR, and TCRdb holds only the in-frame ones, with some missing. The sample has 150,000 or so clones, around 50% seen once. Sequencing was carried out using CD4+ T cells sorted from blood. The source of these receptors is a human donor with alopecia areata.

The genes are TRBV5-1 and TRBJ2-6; D perhaps matches TRBD1 (5 bases). The CDR3 contains 16 residues. The V end was cut by 4 bases, the J end by 0 bases, with 11 bases between. Germline CDR1 SGHRS, CDR2 YFSETQ. The CDR3 DNA follows: TGCGCCAGCAGCCCAGGGCTTTACTCTGGGGCCAACGTCCTGACTTTC. Its protein is CASSPGLYSGANVLTF. The full variable domain, in which reference TRBV5-1 and TRBJ2-6 provide the parts outside the CDR3, is KAGVTQTPRYLIKTRGQQVTLSCSPISGHRSVSWYQQTPGQGLQFLFEYFSETQRNKGNFPGRFSGRQFSNSRSEMNVSTLELGDSALYLCASSPGLYSGANVLTFGAGSRLTVL.

The V gene is TRBV30, the J gene TRBJ2-4; possibly TRBD1 for D (6 bases). Per germline, CDR1 GTSNPN and CDR2 SVGIG (reference sequence). The CDR3 contains 15 residues. Trimming shortened V by 3 bases and J by 2 bases, and 14 bases separated the two germline ends. In DNA form, the CDR3 reads TGTGCCTGGAGCCCCTTCAGGGGTTCCAAAAACATTCAGTACTTC. The encoded protein is CAWSPFRGSKNIQYF.

This clone turned up a few times. Other DNA sequences in this specimen translate into the identical CDR3. The chain employs TRBV27 and TRBJ2-7; TRBD2 matches 9 bases. CDR3 size: 13 residues. V lost 6 bases, J lost 3 bases, and 3 bases stayed unmatched. Germline CDR1 MNHEY, CDR2 SMNVEV (reference sequence). CDR3 DNA sequence: TGTGCCAGCAGGGGACTAGCCGGCTACGAGCAGTACTTC. It yields the protein CASRGLAGYEQYF.

This chain connects TRBV9 to TRBJ2-1; 8 bases agree with TRBD1. The trim removed 3 bases at V and 14 bases at J, leaving 10 bases unmatched. The CDR3 contains 13 residues. Germline V gene lookup returns CDR1 SGDLS and CDR2 YYNGEE. The CDR3 is CASSGTPGQVEFF. Here the CDR3 DNA reads TGTGCCAGCAGCGGTACGCCGGGACAGGTGGAGTTCTTC. Looking up the rest from reference TRBV9 and TRBJ2-1 gives the full variable domain: DSGVTQTPKHLITATGQRVTLRCSPRSGDLSVYWYQQSLDQGLQFLIQYYNGEERAKGNILERFSAQQFPDLHSELNLSSLELGDSALYFCASSGTPGQVEFFGPGTRLTVL.

This chain uses TRBV4-1 with TRBJ1-2; D is perhaps TRBD1 (6 bases). Trimming stripped 4 bases from V and 5 bases from J, with 11 bases between. CDR1 and CDR2 from the germline V gene are MGHRA and YSYEKL. The CDR3 sequence is 13 residues long. CDR3 nucleotides: TGCGCCAGCAGCCCGGACAGAGAATATGGCTACACCTTC. Its translation is CASSPDREYGYTF.

This clone occurred a few times. The chain combines TRBV11-2 with TRBJ2-1; D assignment may be TRBD1 or TRBD2 (7 bases each). The CDR3 has 14 amino acids. In germline, CDR1 is SGHAT, CDR2 FQNNGV. The germline V and J ends were trimmed by 3 bases and 10 bases, with 16 bases remaining between them. This CDR3 reads CASSLSGGAGEQFF. The CDR3 coding sequence is TGTGCCAGCAGCTTGTCAGGGGGGGCGGGCGAGCAGTTCTTC.

The rearrangement links TRBV5-1 to TRBJ2-7; D possibly matches TRBD1 or TRBD2 (6 bases each). Deletions cut 2 bases from V and 6 bases from J, with 15 bases between. Germline V gene lookup returns CDR1 SGHRS and CDR2 YFSETQ. The CDR3 sequence is 14 residues long. In DNA, the CDR3 is TGCGCCAGCAGCTTTGGTCAGGAGGGGGGCGAGCAGTACTTC. It specifies CASSFGQEGGEQYF.

This clone showed up just a few times. The chain couples TRBV28 to TRBJ2-7; D assignment may be TRBD1 or TRBD2 (5 bases each). The CDR3 spans 14 residues. V lost 10 bases to trimming and J lost 4 bases, with 20 bases between them. Germline assignment: CDR1 MDHEN and CDR2 SYDVKM. The CDR3 sequence: CATASTRGRYEQYF. The CDR3 DNA sequence: TGTGCCACAGCAAGTACACGGGGACGATACGAGCAGTACTTC. Full variable domain (missing parts from reference TRBV28 and TRBJ2-7): DVKVTQSSRYLVKRTGEKVFLECVQDMDHENMFWYRQDPGLGLRLIYFSYDVKMKEKGDIPEGYSVSREKKERFSLILESASTNQTSMYLCATASTRGRYEQYFGPGTRLTVT.

This chain links TRBV29-1 with TRBJ2-7; D is perhaps TRBD1 or TRBD2 (6 bases each). In germline, CDR1 is SQVTM, CDR2 ANQGSEA. The V gene lost 7 bases and the J gene lost 4 bases, with 17 bases spanning the gap. The CDR3 runs to 13 residues. CDR3 coding DNA: TGCAGCGCTAACCGGGGGCAGGGTTACGAGCAGTACTTC. Its translation: CSANRGQGYEQYF.

This clone was seen only a few times. This chain links TRBV6-6 with TRBJ1-2; the D is unclear. V was cut by 4 bases and J by 4 bases, with 4 bases left in between. The CDR3 is 11 residues long. Germline CDR1 reads MNHNY; CDR2 reads SVGAGI (reference sequence). The CDR3 DNA reads TGTGCCAGCAGTTTGGTCTATGGCTACACCTTC. Amino acids: CASSLVYGYTF.

This chain links TRBV5-1 with TRBJ2-7; the match to TRBD2 covers 8 bases. The germline V gene encodes CDR1 SGHRS and CDR2 YFSETQ. The CDR3 length is 15 residues. The J segment lost 2 bases and the V segment lost 4 bases, leaving 8 bases of the junction unmatched. CDR3 region: CASSPEAGVAYEQYF. In DNA, the CDR3 is TGCGCCAGCAGCCCTGAAGCGGGAGTTGCCTACGAGCAGTACTTC. Variable domain in full (rest from reference TRBV5-1 and TRBJ2-7): KAGVTQTPRYLIKTRGQQVTLSCSPISGHRSVSWYQQTPGQGLQFLFEYFSETQRNKGNFPGRFSGRQFSNSRSEMNVSTLELGDSALYLCASSPEAGVAYEQYFGPGTRLTVT.

The chain carries TRBV29-1 and TRBJ2-3; 7 bases map to TRBD2. This CDR3 spans 19 amino acids. Trimming took 2 bases from V and 3 from J; bases not matched to a gene: 20. CDR1 is SQVTM and CDR2 is ANQGSEA in the germline V gene. The CDR3 spells CSVEFYLSSAGVVTDTQYF. The CDR3 region has the DNA TGCAGCGTTGAATTCTACTTAAGTTCTGCGGGAGTAGTAACAGATACGCAGTATTTT.

The chain uses TRBV6-5 and TRBJ1-3; 7 positions match TRBD1. Germline CDR1 is MNHEY and CDR2 is SVGAGI. V gave up 6 bases and J gave up 4 bases; unmatched junction bases: 9. The CDR3 contains 15 residues. The CDR3 here is CASRRTGVWGNTIYF. In nucleotides, the CDR3 is TGTGCCAGCAGAAGAACAGGGGTGTGGGGAAACACCATATATTTT.

In its sample, this clone was seen a few times. This chain links TRBV28 with TRBJ2-3; D unclear. Germline loops: CDR1 MDHEN, CDR2 SYDVKM. This CDR3 comprises 14 residues. Trimming left V 4 bases short and J 2 bases short, with 10 bases between. The CDR3 nucleotides read TGTGCCAGCAGTTCCTCAGGTTCCACAGATACGCAGTATTTT. Translated: CASSSSGSTDTQYF.